The rows below give T cell receptor beta chains drawn from one sample of a study of identical twins. TCRdb re-analysed the 5' RACE reads in MiXCR, keeping a single row per CDR3 protein. The sample lists approximately 240,000 distinct CDR3 sequences, over 12% seen once, with 8.5% to 10% in the top ten. Sequenced material: memory (CD45RO+) T cells sorted from blood. All receptors come from a woman aged 18-29 years in good health. Both conserved end residues are part of each CDR3. The D gene is left open where the match is weak. Rows may omit the clone size; those that give it use once, few, many or a size class.

V gene: TRBV20-1; D gene: TRBD2; clone size: NA; J gene: TRBJ2-1; CDR3 DNA: TGCAGTGCTAGGAAGGGCGGGAGTAAAAATGAGCAGTTCTTC; CDR3 protein: CSARKGGSKNEQFF
V gene: TRBV6-5; D gene: NA; clone size: few; J gene: TRBJ1-4; CDR3 DNA: TGTGCCAGCAGTTACCGGGGGGCAAATAATGAAAAACTGTTTTTT; CDR3 protein: CASSYRGANNEKLFF
V gene: TRBV20-1; D gene: NA; clone size: NA; J gene: TRBJ2-1; CDR3 DNA: TGCAGTGGTAGGGGTGCCGGGAACGTCGGCTCCTCCTACTACAATGAGCAGTTCTTC; CDR3 protein: CSGRGAGNVGSSYYNEQFF
V gene: TRBV20-1; D gene: TRBD1; clone size: NA; J gene: TRBJ1-6; CDR3 DNA: TGCAGTGCTAGAGATACAGGGGGGGATTCACCCCTCCACTTT; CDR3 protein: CSARDTGGDSPLHF
V gene: TRBV5-5; D gene: NA; clone size: NA; J gene: TRBJ2-2; CDR3 DNA: TGTGCCAGCAGGGGGGGGCCCGGAAGCGGGGAGCTGTTTTTT; CDR3 protein: CASRGGPGSGELFF
V gene: TRBV6-1; D gene: NA; clone size: NA; J gene: TRBJ2-3; CDR3 DNA: TGTGCCAGCAGTGAATGGACAGATACGCAGTATTTT; CDR3 protein: CASSEWTDTQYF
V gene: TRBV29-1; D gene: NA; clone size: few; J gene: TRBJ2-5; CDR3 DNA: TGCAGCGGGATCTTGGTCGGGGAGACCCAGTACTTC; CDR3 protein: CSGILVGETQYF
V gene: TRBV18; D gene: NA; clone size: NA; J gene: TRBJ2-3; CDR3 DNA: TGTGCCAGCTCACCTCAATCCTTCGATACGCAGTATTTT; CDR3 protein: CASSPQSFDTQYF
V gene: TRBV4-3; D gene: NA; clone size: few; J gene: TRBJ1-1; CDR3 DNA: TGCGCCAGCAGCTTTTCCGGGACCTTCCCCGAAAACACTGAAGCTTTCTTT; CDR3 protein: CASSFSGTFPENTEAFF
V gene: TRBV14; D gene: NA; clone size: NA; J gene: TRBJ2-7; CDR3 DNA: TGTGCCAGCAGTCAGGGACAAGGTGGCCACTACGAGCAGTACTTC; CDR3 protein: CASSQGQGGHYEQYF
V gene: TRBV29-1; D gene: NA; clone size: few; J gene: TRBJ2-3; CDR3 DNA: TGCAGCGGATCCCCAAGGACTGGCACAGATACGCAGTATTTT; CDR3 protein: CSGSPRTGTDTQYF
V gene: TRBV10-3; D gene: NA; clone size: many; J gene: TRBJ1-5; CDR3 DNA: TGTGCCATCAGTGAGTCAGGGGGGGACGATCAGCCCCAGCATTTT; CDR3 protein: CAISESGGDDQPQHF
V gene: TRBV27; D gene: TRBD1; clone size: few; J gene: TRBJ2-1; CDR3 DNA: TGTGCCAGCCGAACAGGGGTTGAGCAGTTCTTC; CDR3 protein: CASRTGVEQFF
V gene: TRBV7-6; D gene: TRBD2; clone size: NA; J gene: TRBJ2-3; CDR3 DNA: TGTGCCAGCAGCTTAGTAGCGGGAGGGCACGGAGATACGCAGTATTTT; CDR3 protein: CASSLVAGGHGDTQYF
V gene: TRBV6-1; D gene: NA; clone size: NA; J gene: TRBJ2-7; CDR3 DNA: TGTGCCAGCAGCCTACAGTGGCAATCCTACGAGCAGTACTTC; CDR3 protein: CASSLQWQSYEQYF
V gene: TRBV2; D gene: TRBD1; clone size: once; J gene: TRBJ1-2; CDR3 DNA: TGTGCCAGCATCCCGGGACAGGCCTATGGCTACACCTTC; CDR3 protein: CASIPGQAYGYTF
V gene: TRBV27; D gene: NA; clone size: few; J gene: TRBJ2-1; CDR3 DNA: TGTGCCAGCAGTTTCGACACCTACAATGAGCAGTTCTTC; CDR3 protein: CASSFDTYNEQFF
V gene: TRBV10-3; D gene: TRBD1; clone size: few; J gene: TRBJ2-3; CDR3 DNA: TGTGCCATCAGTTCCCTCCGGGACAGAATAAACACAGATACGCAGTATTTT; CDR3 protein: CAISSLRDRINTDTQYF
V gene: TRBV7-9; D gene: TRBD1; clone size: NA; J gene: TRBJ1-1; CDR3 DNA: TGTGCCAGCAGCCCGCACTCGTGGGACCCAGGGGGTATTGAAGCTTTCTTT; CDR3 protein: CASSPHSWDPGGIEAFF
V gene: TRBV11-1; D gene: TRBD2; clone size: few; J gene: TRBJ2-7; CDR3 DNA: TGTGCCAGCAGCTTAGCCGCTAGCGGAGCCTACGAGCAGTACTTC; CDR3 protein: CASSLAASGAYEQYF
V gene: TRBV12-3/TRBV12-4; D gene: NA; clone size: NA; J gene: TRBJ1-1; CDR3 DNA: TGTGCCAGCAGTTTTTTAGTAGCCAATGAAGCTTTCTTT; CDR3 protein: CASSFLVANEAFF
V gene: TRBV12-3/TRBV12-4; D gene: TRBD1; clone size: few; J gene: TRBJ1-6; CDR3 DNA: TGTGCCAGCAGCATCGGACAGGGTGCGGCTTCACCCCTCCACTTT; CDR3 protein: CASSIGQGAASPLHF
V gene: TRBV5-1; D gene: TRBD2; clone size: NA; J gene: TRBJ2-7; CDR3 DNA: TGCGCCAGCAGCTTCGTCCCGGCGGGAGGGTACGAGCAGTACTTC; CDR3 protein: CASSFVPAGGYEQYF
V gene: TRBV5-1; D gene: NA; clone size: NA; J gene: TRBJ1-2; CDR3 DNA: TGCGCCAGCAGCTTGCGGGATTTAAACTATGGCTACACCTTC; CDR3 protein: CASSLRDLNYGYTF
V gene: TRBV20-1; D gene: NA; clone size: NA; J gene: TRBJ2-4; CDR3 DNA: TGCAGTGCCCCTATTGGAGGGGGAGAAAACATTCAGTACTTC; CDR3 protein: CSAPIGGGENIQYF
V gene: TRBV2; D gene: NA; clone size: few; J gene: TRBJ2-3; CDR3 DNA: TGTGCCAGCATAATAGGACAGAGCACAGATACGCAGTATTTT; CDR3 protein: CASIIGQSTDTQYF
V gene: TRBV6-1; D gene: TRBD2; clone size: many; J gene: TRBJ2-3; CDR3 DNA: TGTGCCAGCAGCCAACGGGGGGATTACACAGATACGCAGTATTTT; CDR3 protein: CASSQRGDYTDTQYF
V gene: TRBV24-1; D gene: TRBD1; clone size: NA; J gene: TRBJ2-1; CDR3 DNA: TGTGCCACCAGTGAGGGACAGGGTCGGAATGAGCAGTTCTTC; CDR3 protein: CATSEGQGRNEQFF
V gene: TRBV6-1; D gene: NA; clone size: NA; J gene: TRBJ2-3; CDR3 DNA: TGTGCCAGCACAGAGGACCGGAGAGATACGCAGTATTTT; CDR3 protein: CASTEDRRDTQYF
V gene: TRBV12-3/TRBV12-4; D gene: TRBD1; clone size: few; J gene: TRBJ2-5; CDR3 DNA: TGTGCCAGCCGGGCCGGACAGGCGACCTCTCGGGAGACCCAGTACTTC; CDR3 protein: CASRAGQATSRETQYF
V gene: TRBV12-3/TRBV12-4; D gene: NA; clone size: few; J gene: TRBJ2-7; CDR3 DNA: TGTGCCAGCAACAATTATGGGGGTGTCAACTACGAGCAGTACTTC; CDR3 protein: CASNNYGGVNYEQYF
V gene: TRBV18; D gene: NA; clone size: many; J gene: TRBJ1-1; CDR3 DNA: TGTGCCAGCTCACCTGATCAGGAGAACACTGAAGCTTTCTTT; CDR3 protein: CASSPDQENTEAFF
V gene: TRBV20-1; D gene: NA; clone size: few; J gene: TRBJ2-4; CDR3 DNA: TGCAGTGCTGAGGGACTCCGACCCGCCAAAAACATTCAGTACTTC; CDR3 protein: CSAEGLRPAKNIQYF
V gene: TRBV12-3/TRBV12-4; D gene: TRBD1; clone size: few; J gene: TRBJ2-7; CDR3 DNA: TGTGCCAGCAGGAATGGACAGGCCGCTTACGAGCAGTACTTC; CDR3 protein: CASRNGQAAYEQYF
V gene: TRBV2; D gene: NA; clone size: many; J gene: TRBJ1-2; CDR3 DNA: TGTGCCAGCAGCTATCAATATGGCTACACCTTC; CDR3 protein: CASSYQYGYTF
V gene: TRBV7-6; D gene: NA; clone size: NA; J gene: TRBJ1-4; CDR3 DNA: TGTGCCAGCAGCTTCCAAGGGGAGGGAACTAATGAAAAACTGTTTTTT; CDR3 protein: CASSFQGEGTNEKLFF
V gene: TRBV6-5; D gene: NA; clone size: many; J gene: TRBJ1-1; CDR3 DNA: TGTGCCAGCAGTTTCATAAGCATGGGGTCCGGTGAAGCTTTCTTT; CDR3 protein: CASSFISMGSGEAFF
V gene: TRBV20-1; D gene: NA; clone size: NA; J gene: TRBJ2-7; CDR3 DNA: TGCAGTGCTGCAGACATCTACGAGCAGTACTTC; CDR3 protein: CSAADIYEQYF
V gene: TRBV7-6; D gene: NA; clone size: NA; J gene: TRBJ1-5; CDR3 DNA: TGTGCCAGCAGCTTAGACGGAGGAATAAGGCCCCAGCATTTT; CDR3 protein: CASSLDGGIRPQHF
V gene: TRBV5-6; D gene: NA; clone size: few; J gene: TRBJ2-2; CDR3 DNA: TGTGCCAGCAGCTTGGTGTCGGGGGGCGACACCGGGGAGCTGTTTTTT; CDR3 protein: CASSLVSGGDTGELFF
V gene: TRBV7-2; D gene: TRBD1; clone size: NA; J gene: TRBJ1-2; CDR3 DNA: TGTGCCAGCAGCTCAACAGGGGGCGTTCCCCCCTACTATGGCTACACCTTC; CDR3 protein: CASSSTGGVPPYYGYTF
V gene: TRBV7-9; D gene: NA; clone size: many; J gene: TRBJ2-1; CDR3 DNA: TGTGCCAGCAGCTTAGGAGGCGGGGAGAACAATGAGCAGTTCTTC; CDR3 protein: CASSLGGGENNEQFF
V gene: TRBV11-2; D gene: NA; clone size: many; J gene: TRBJ2-7; CDR3 DNA: TGTGCCAGCAGCTTAGATATCGACGAGCAGTACTTC; CDR3 protein: CASSLDIDEQYF
V gene: TRBV5-5; D gene: TRBD1; clone size: many; J gene: TRBJ2-4; CDR3 DNA: TGTGCCAGCAGCTTGTTGGGGACAGCCGAAGCCAAAAACATTCAGTACTTC; CDR3 protein: CASSLLGTAEAKNIQYF
V gene: TRBV5-1; D gene: NA; clone size: many; J gene: TRBJ1-4; CDR3 DNA: TGCGCCAGCAGCTTGTCTCTGGCGGCTAATGAAAAACTGTTTTTT; CDR3 protein: CASSLSLAANEKLFF
V gene: TRBV5-5; D gene: NA; clone size: few; J gene: TRBJ1-1; CDR3 DNA: TGTGCCAGCAGCTTACCCCTGACGGGTGAAGCTTTCTTT; CDR3 protein: CASSLPLTGEAFF
V gene: TRBV10-2; D gene: TRBD1; clone size: NA; J gene: TRBJ1-1; CDR3 DNA: TGCGCCAGCAGGCCGGGACAGCCAAACACTGAAGCTTTCTTT; CDR3 protein: CASRPGQPNTEAFF
V gene: TRBV20-1; D gene: NA; clone size: NA; J gene: TRBJ2-5; CDR3 DNA: TGCAGTGCTAGAGGCCTTGAGGGGCGAGAGACCCAGTACTTC; CDR3 protein: CSARGLEGRETQYF
V gene: TRBV7-8; D gene: NA; clone size: few; J gene: TRBJ2-2; CDR3 DNA: TGTGCCAGCAGCTTTGGGCAGCTTAGGCCCGGGGAGCTGTTTTTT; CDR3 protein: CASSFGQLRPGELFF
V gene: TRBV5-1; D gene: TRBD2; clone size: few; J gene: TRBJ2-5; CDR3 DNA: TGCGCCAGCAGATTACTCCCTAGCGGGGAGACCCAGTACTTC; CDR3 protein: CASRLLPSGETQYF